The present T cell receptor (beta chain) was sequenced within a study of blood T cell repertoires in COVID-19. Study in general: Both acute and convalescent COVID-19 samples were obtained from the United States, Italy and Spain. T cells, B-cell-depleted T cells, or PBMCs provided the cDNA or gDNA that served as material.

Per the germline V gene, CDR1 is WNHNN and CDR2 is SYGVQD (reference sequence). There are 13 residues in the CDR3. The V end lost 3 bases, the J end lost 5 bases, and 5 bases lay between the germline ends. This clone came up many times. In the source study's methods: Amplification of reference gene primers provided the estimated nucleated cell counts. Generated by immunoSEQ multiplex PCR, the TCRdb table keeps only in-frame clones and is missing some. V and J calls and clone size are those listed in that table; D and trimming were worked out from the DNA. The sample carries more than 45,000 clones, approximately 83% recorded once.

This sequence originates from an older man in a cohort sampled during active COVID-19. What was sequenced was peripheral blood. The chain uses TRBV10-1 and TRBJ1-6; D not certain. The CDR3 DNA reads as TGCGCCAGCAGTGACACTAATAATTCACCCCTCCACTTT. It yields the protein CASSDTNNSPLHF.